This T cell receptor beta chain was obtained from a study of post-analysis software for immune sequencing data (dated by TCRdb to between 2015 and 2017). For the wider study: Recorded disease courses included relapsing-remitting, secondary progressive and progressive-relapsing multiple sclerosis, with some patients lacking subtype annotation. The patient repertoires were set against approximately 10 previously published healthy control repertoires from donors whose ages ranged from about 6 to 25 years. A subset of samples was prepared in parallel using single-end sample barcoding, then pooled and co-amplified after Illumina adapter ligation. Study-level results and caveats: The control group was slightly older than the multiple sclerosis patient group. Significantly higher frequencies in patients than in controls were found for a handful of TRBV segments, including TRBV5-6, TRBV5-1 and TRBV20-1. Compared with controls, multiple sclerosis patients had significantly lower normalized Chao1 diversity, a finding suggesting substantial peripheral T-cell clonal expansion. Direct clustering with F measure revealed strong co-clustering of samples prepared in the same batch, which led to a batch-effect correction.

Reading the germline V gene (reference sequence) gives CDR1 MNHNY and CDR2 SVGAGI. Between the V and J ends, shortened by 3 bases and 4 bases respectively, the junction contains 10 bases. The CDR3 numbers 13 residues from cysteine through phenylalanine. The entry retains the CDR3 DNA only, 39 bases that are in frame from base 1. TCR beta repertoires were profiled from peripheral blood of approximately 13 young patients with multiple sclerosis to demonstrate the VDJtools post-analysis software. Multiple sclerosis patients were children and adolescents aged about 6 to 16 years. The library came from PCR. Instrument on record: Illumina HiSeq 2500. To reduce PCR and sequencing biases, unique molecular identifiers were incorporated into the TCR beta cDNA libraries. Approximately 500,000 cDNA molecules were obtained per 1 to 10 million input T cells, so each molecule approximated one T cell. The same protocol used for the earlier healthy control dataset was applied to prepare and sequence the patient libraries. Samples belonging to the same batch were prepared together, multiplexed and sequenced on a shared HiSeq lane. The authors' analysis ran thus. Raw barcoded reads were processed with MIGEC, and single-read molecular identifier groups were discarded before consensus assembly and CDR3 extraction. VDJtools was used for post-analysis of the clonotype tables, and diversity was normalized by down-sampling every dataset to the size of the smallest sample. To correct batch-related cross-sample contamination, repertoire overlap clustering matched CDR3 amino acid sequences but not nucleotide sequences. Clones were called with MiXCR by TCRdb after fastp trimmed the public reads at Q25, and only in-frame beta chains were retained. All rows with the same CDR3 protein become a single entry with the most common DNA and genes. Clone size and V and J calls follow TCRdb, not the original study. Present in this sample are hundreds of thousands of distinct CDR3 sequences, about 32% of which were seen just once. More than 0.45% of the sample lies in the top ten.

Turning to this clonotype: Its specific antigen is unknown. The sample holds no much larger clone one base away, and base qualities are not on file.

The sequence joins TRBV6-6 to TRBJ2-7, with the D call perhaps TRBD1 or TRBD2, each one matching 5 bases. Material for sequencing was blood. The receptor's source is a girl between 10 and 17 years old with multiple sclerosis. The nucleotide sequence reads TGTGCCAGCAGTTATGTGGGGGAATACGAGCAGTACTTC. The encoded protein is CASSYVGEYEQYF.